This is a list of T cell receptor beta chains from one sample in a study of neurological immune-mediated disorders. TCRdb redid the calling of the 5' RACE reads with MiXCR, one entry per CDR3 protein. The data hold about 92,000 distinct CDR3 sequences, with roughly 3.5% observed a single time. Sequenced material: PBMCs. The source is a woman between 45 and 60 years old with multiple sclerosis. Both conserved end residues are trimmed from each CDR3.

TRBV5-1	ASSLRSAGANVLT
TRBV7-9	ASSFPGGTSYNEQF
TRBV12-3/TRBV12-4	ASSPQGGTGYRPGKLF
TRBV7-8	ASSSGTGKDTGELF
TRBV6-2/TRBV6-3	ASSRGQLNQPQH
TRBV5-6	ASSLPDYYQETQY
TRBV5-1	ASSRGAEKLF
TRBV10-3	AISEGPRFYGYT
TRBV7-8	ASSLDAGNEQF
TRBV20-1	SARVGNSPLH